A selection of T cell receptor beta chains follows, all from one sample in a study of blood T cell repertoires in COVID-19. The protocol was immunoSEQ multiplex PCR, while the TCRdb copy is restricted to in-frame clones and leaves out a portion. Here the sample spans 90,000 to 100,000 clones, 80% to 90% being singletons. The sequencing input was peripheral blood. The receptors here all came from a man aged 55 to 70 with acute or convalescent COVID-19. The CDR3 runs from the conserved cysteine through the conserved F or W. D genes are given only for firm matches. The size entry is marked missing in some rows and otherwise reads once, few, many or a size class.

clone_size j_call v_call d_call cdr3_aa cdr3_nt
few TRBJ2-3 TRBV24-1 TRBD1 CATSDPTQGYTDTQYF TGTGCCACCAGTGACCCTACACAGGGGTACACAGATACGCAGTATTTT
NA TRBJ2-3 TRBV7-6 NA CASSLVHRGTQYF TGTGCCAGCAGCTTAGTGCACCGCGGTACGCAGTATTTT
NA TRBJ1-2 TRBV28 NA CASSQGMDYGYTF TGTGCCAGCAGTCAGGGGATGGACTATGGCTACACCTTC
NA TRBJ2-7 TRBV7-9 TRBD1 CASSSAPRGQIPYEQYF TGTGCCAGCAGCTCCGCGCCCCGGGGACAGATACCCTACGAGCAGTACTTC
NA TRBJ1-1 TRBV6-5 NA CASNGHKKAFF TGTGCCAGCAACGGACACAAAAAAGCTTTCTTT
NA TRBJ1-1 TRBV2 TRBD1 CASSARDRAGTEAFF TGTGCCAGCAGTGCGAGGGACAGGGCGGGCACTGAAGCTTTCTTT
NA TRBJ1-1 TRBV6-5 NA CASGLGYTEAFF TGTGCCAGCGGCCTAGGATACACTGAAGCTTTCTTT
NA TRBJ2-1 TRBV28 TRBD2 CASKSELGGANEQFF TGTGCCAGCAAGTCCGAGCTCGGGGGGGCCAATGAGCAGTTCTTC
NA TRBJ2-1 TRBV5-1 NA CASSFGGVPYNEQFF TGCGCCAGCAGCTTCGGCGGGGTCCCCTACAATGAGCAGTTCTTC
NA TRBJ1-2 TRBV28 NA CASSLARRGGYTF TGTGCCAGCAGTCTCGCCCGCCGGGGGGGCTACACCTTC
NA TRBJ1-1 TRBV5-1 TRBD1 CASSLRDRGEGTTEAFF TGCGCCAGCAGCTTACGGGACAGGGGGGAGGGGACAACTGAAGCTTTCTTT
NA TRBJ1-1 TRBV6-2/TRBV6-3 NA CASSYSLEFAEAFF TGTGCCAGCAGTTACTCGTTGGAGTTCGCTGAAGCTTTCTTT
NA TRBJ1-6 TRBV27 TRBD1 CATQGEVRNSPLHF TGTGCCACACAGGGGGAAGTTCGTAATTCACCCCTCCACTTT
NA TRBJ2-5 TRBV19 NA CASSIRGGRETQYF TGTGCCAGTAGTATACGCGGGGGCCGAGAGACCCAGTACTTC
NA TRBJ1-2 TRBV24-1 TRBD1 CATSESRGLGYGYTF TGTGCCACCAGTGAATCAAGGGGGCTCGGCTATGGCTACACCTTC
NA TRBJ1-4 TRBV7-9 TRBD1 CASDLDRGKLFF TGTGCCAGCGACCTTGACAGGGGAAAACTGTTTTTT
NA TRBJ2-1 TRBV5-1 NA CASSLRGESSYNEQFF TGCGCCAGCAGCTTGCGGGGAGAAAGCTCCTACAATGAGCAGTTCTTC
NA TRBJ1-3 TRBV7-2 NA CASSLGGKAGNTIYF TGTGCCAGCAGCTTAGGCGGGAAGGCGGGAAACACCATATATTTT
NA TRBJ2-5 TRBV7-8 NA CASSPQVGQIKETQYF TGTGCCAGCAGCCCGCAGGTTGGACAGATTAAAGAGACCCAGTACTTC
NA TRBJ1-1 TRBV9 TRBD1 CASSPINPGTVFGRDEAFF TGTGCCAGCAGCCCAATAAATCCGGGGACAGTGTTTGGGCGAGATGAAGCTTTCTTT